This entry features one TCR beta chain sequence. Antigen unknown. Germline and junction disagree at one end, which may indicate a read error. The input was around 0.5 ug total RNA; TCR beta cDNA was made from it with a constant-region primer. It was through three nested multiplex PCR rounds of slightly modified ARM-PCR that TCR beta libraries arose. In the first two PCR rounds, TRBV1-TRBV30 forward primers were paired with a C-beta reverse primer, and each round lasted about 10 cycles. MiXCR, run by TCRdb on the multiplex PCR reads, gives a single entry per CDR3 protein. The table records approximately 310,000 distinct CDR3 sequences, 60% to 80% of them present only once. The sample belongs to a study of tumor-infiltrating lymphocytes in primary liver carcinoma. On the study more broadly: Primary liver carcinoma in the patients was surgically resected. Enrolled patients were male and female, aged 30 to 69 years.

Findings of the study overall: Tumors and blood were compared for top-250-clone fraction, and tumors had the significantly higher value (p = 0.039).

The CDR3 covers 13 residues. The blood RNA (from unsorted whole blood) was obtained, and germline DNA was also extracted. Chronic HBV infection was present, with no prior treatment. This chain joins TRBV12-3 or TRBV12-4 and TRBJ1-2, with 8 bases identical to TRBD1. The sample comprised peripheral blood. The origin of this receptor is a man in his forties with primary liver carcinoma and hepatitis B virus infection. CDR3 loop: CASSSWDRWDYTF. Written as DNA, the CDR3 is TGTGCCAGCAGTTCCTGGGACAGGTGGGACTACACCTTT.